This T cell receptor beta chain was captured by sequencing in a study of blood T cell repertoires in COVID-19. Study at large: T cells, B-cell-depleted T cells, or PBMCs provided the cDNA or gDNA that served as material.

The CDR3 has 14 amino acids. V shed 6 bases, J shed 8 bases, and the junction held 7 bases outside the gene matches. Germline CDR1 and CDR2: MNHEY and SVGAGI. Original handling: Nucleated cell counts were estimated from reference gene primer amplification. Method: immunoSEQ multiplex PCR; TCRdb's copy keeps in-frame clones and lacks some. That table is the source of V, J and clone size, and D and trimming were worked out from the DNA. The sample records about 59,000 clones, over 75% being singletons. Sample: peripheral blood. The sequence was obtained from an elderly man with acute or convalescent COVID-19. The chain is built from TRBV6-5 and TRBJ1-6; 7 positions agree with TRBD1. This CDR3 is CASREGALDSPLHF. The DNA for the CDR3 is TGTGCCAGCAGGGAGGGGGCTTTGGATTCACCCCTCCACTTT.